This T cell receptor beta chain is from a study of shared clonotypes between healthy human individuals. Trimming stripped 6 bases from V and 2 bases from J, with 14 bases between. This CDR3 is built from 14 residues. Germline assignment: CDR1 PRHDT and CDR2 FYEKMQ (reference sequence). Naive CD8 isolation took CD45RO-negative cells positively selected for CCR7 and excluded terminally differentiated effector memory CD45RA+ cells. Generated by immunoSEQ multiplex PCR, the TCRdb table keeps only in-frame clones and is missing some. The table has millions of clones, roughly 95% seen once; the top ten hold about 1.1%.

This clonotype was sampled from a man between 18 and 35 years old in good health. Sequencing was done on a sample of naive CD8+ T cells sorted from blood. The rearrangement joins TRBV13 to TRBJ2-7, with no clear D. CDR3 nucleotide sequence: TGTGCCAGCAGTGACCACCTGACTCCCTACGAGCAGTACTTC. This codes for CASSDHLTPYEQYF.